These 12 T cell receptor beta chains were all obtained from the same sample, sequenced in a study of beta chain features in type 1 diabetes. Sequencing targeted expressed TCRB transcripts, as all isolated RNA had been reverse transcribed. Profiling relied on immunoSEQ multiplex PCR, and the TCRdb table lists in-frame clones only, not all of them. The profile shows almost 350,000 clones, about 18% of them singletons. The sequenced sample was naive CD4+ T cells from blood. These receptors were collected from a woman under 30 in good health.

The chain joins TRBV7-2 to TRBJ2-5; tentatively, D is TRBD2 (6 bases). V was trimmed by 4 bases and J by 3 bases, leaving 12 bases between them. This CDR3 contains 14 residues. Germline V gene sequence: CDR1 SGHTA, CDR2 FQGNSA. Here the CDR3 reads CASSSSGQKETQYF. For the CDR3, the DNA is TGTGCCAGCAGCTCGAGCGGGCAGAAAGAGACCCAGTACTTC.

This clone was counted only a few times. Written as DNA, the CDR3 is TGTGCTAGTGGGAAGACAGGGGCTACCCTCAATCAGCCCCAGCATTTT. This sequence encodes CASGKTGATLNQPQHF. The chain joins TRBV12-5 to TRBJ1-5, with TRBD1 matching 8 bases. V gave up 6 bases and J gave up 3 bases; unmatched junction bases: 10. CDR1 is LGHNT and CDR2 is FRNRAP in the germline V gene. The CDR3 sequence is 16 residues long.

The chain employs TRBV29-1 and TRBJ1-2; perhaps TRBD1 as D (5 bases). The germline V gene has CDR1 SQVTM and CDR2 ANQGSEA. V was clipped by 4 bases and J by 0 bases, with 12 bases between them. This CDR3 spans 14 amino acids. CDR3 in amino acids: CSVGGGRSNYGYTF. In nucleotides, the CDR3 is TGCAGCGTTGGGGGGGGACGATCTAACTATGGCTACACCTTC.

Only a few counts were recorded for this clone. The chain couples TRBV9 to TRBJ1-1; D gene unclear. The germline gives CDR1 SGDLS, CDR2 YYNGEE. This CDR3 is 15 amino acids long. Trimming left V 0 bases short and J 3 bases short, with 12 bases between. CDR3 sequence: CASSVVSLRDTEAFF. CDR3 in DNA: TGTGCCAGCAGCGTAGTGTCCCTGCGGGACACTGAAGCTTTCTTT. The entire variable domain, with the rest obtained from reference TRBV9 and TRBJ1-1, is as follows: DSGVTQTPKHLITATGQRVTLRCSPRSGDLSVYWYQQSLDQGLQFLIQYYNGEERAKGNILERFSAQQFPDLHSELNLSSLELGDSALYFCASSVVSLRDTEAFFGQGTRLTVV.

The chain recombines TRBV4-2 with TRBJ2-1, with D possibly TRBD1 on 6 matching bases. The CDR3 is made up of 15 amino acids. CDR1 is LGHNA, CDR2 YNFKEQ, per germline. With 6 bases removed from V and 2 bases from J, the gap between germline ends came to 14 bases. The CDR3 reads CASSSGQHTYNEQFF. CDR3 in DNA: TGTGCCAGCAGTTCCGGACAGCATACCTACAATGAGCAGTTCTTC.

The chain carries TRBV5-1 and TRBJ1-3; unclear D gene. Germline loops: CDR1 SGHRS, CDR2 YFSETQ. The CDR3 sequence is 15 residues long. Trimming removed 0 bases at V and 0 bases at J, with 7 bases between. The CDR3 reads CASSLGGSSGNTIYF. CDR3 nucleotides: TGCGCCAGCAGCTTGGGTGGCAGCTCTGGAAACACCATATATTTT.

Concerning this clone itself: This sample includes further DNA sequences coding for the same CDR3. The V and J genes are TRBV18 and TRBJ2-2; TRBD2 is a possible D gene (5 bases). The CDR3 has 16 amino acids. V lost 3 bases and J lost 0, with 11 bases in between. CDR1 and CDR2 (germline): KGHSH, LQKENI. CDR3 amino acids: CASSPNGGSNTGELFF. The CDR3, as DNA: TGTGCCAGCTCACCGAACGGCGGGTCGAACACCGGGGAGCTGTTTTTT.

This clone turned up a few times. The chain has TRBV4-1 and TRBJ1-4; 8 nucleotides line up with TRBD1. This CDR3 has 16 residues. Losses at the gene ends were 1 base for V and 2 bases for J; bases not matched to a gene: 3. CDR1 and CDR2 (germline): MGHRA, YSYEKL. The CDR3 loop reads CASSQGTGSTNEKLFF. In DNA, the CDR3 is TGCGCCAGCAGCCAAGGGACAGGGTCGACTAATGAAAAACTGTTTTTT.

This clone has a handful of counts. This chain links TRBV6-5 with TRBJ1-5; possible D gene TRBD1, 6 bases. With 9 bases removed from V and 11 bases from J, the gap between germline ends came to 17 bases. Germline V CDR1 and CDR2: MNHEY, SVGAGI. This CDR3 region has 12 residues. In nucleotides, the CDR3 is TGTGCCAGTCTCGGACAGCAATCATCCCAGCATTTT. Amino acid sequence: CASLGQQSSQHF.

The chain is built from TRBV9 and TRBJ2-1, with 10 nucleotides matching TRBD2. The CDR3 is 16 residues long. The ends lost 2 bases at V and 10 bases at J; junction bases unmatched: 12. CDR1 and CDR2 (germline): SGDLS, YYNGEE. CDR3 residues: CASSVGSGGALSEQFF. CDR3 nucleotides: TGTGCCAGCAGCGTTGGGAGCGGGGGGGCCCTAAGCGAGCAGTTCTTC.

This clone has more than one count but fewer than ten. The CDR3 region is CASSLGHRGRMDTGELFF. In DNA form, the CDR3 reads TGTGCCAGCAGCTTAGGCCATCGGGGTCGAATGGACACCGGGGAGCTGTTTTTT. The chain is built from TRBV13 and TRBJ2-2; D may be TRBD2 (5 bases). The CDR3 has 18 residues. Between the trimmed V and J ends, which lost 0 bases and 3 bases, there was a span of 17 bases. Germline assignment: CDR1 PRHDT and CDR2 FYEKMQ (reference sequence).

A few counts support this clone. The CDR3 nucleotides read TGTGCCATCAAACCGACAGGGCAGAATGAGCAGTTCTTC. Translating it yields CAIKPTGQNEQFF. The rearrangement links TRBV10-3 to TRBJ2-1, with 7 bases fitting TRBD1. The CDR3 has 13 amino acids. J was trimmed by 7 bases and V by 7 bases; bases with no gene match: 7. CDR1 is ENHRY, CDR2 SYGVKD, per germline.